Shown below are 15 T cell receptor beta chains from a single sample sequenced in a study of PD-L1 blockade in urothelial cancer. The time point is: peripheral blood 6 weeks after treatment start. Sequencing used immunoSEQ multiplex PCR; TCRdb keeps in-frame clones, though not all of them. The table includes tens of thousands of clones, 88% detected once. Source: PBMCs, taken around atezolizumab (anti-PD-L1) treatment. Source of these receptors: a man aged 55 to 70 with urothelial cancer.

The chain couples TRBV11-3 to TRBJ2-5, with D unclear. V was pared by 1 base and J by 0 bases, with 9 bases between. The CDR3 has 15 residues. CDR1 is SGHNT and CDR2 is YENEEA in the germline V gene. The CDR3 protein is CASSLGSRNQETQYF. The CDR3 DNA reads TGTGCCAGCAGCTTAGGTTCCAGAAACCAAGAGACCCAGTACTTC.

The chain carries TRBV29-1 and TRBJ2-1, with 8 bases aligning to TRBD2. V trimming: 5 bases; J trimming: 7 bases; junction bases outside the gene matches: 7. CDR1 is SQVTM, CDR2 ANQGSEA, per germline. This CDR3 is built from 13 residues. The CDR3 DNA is TGCAGCGTTAGCGGGGGACCGCGAAATGAGCAGTTCTTC. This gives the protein CSVSGGPRNEQFF.

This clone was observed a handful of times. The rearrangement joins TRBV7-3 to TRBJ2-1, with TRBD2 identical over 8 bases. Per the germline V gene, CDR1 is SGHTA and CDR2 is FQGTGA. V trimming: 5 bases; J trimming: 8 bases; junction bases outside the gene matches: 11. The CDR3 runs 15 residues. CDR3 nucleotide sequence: TGTGCCAGCAGCACTTCAGCGGGAGCGGCTTATGAGCAGTTCTTC. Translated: CASSTSAGAAYEQFF.

Here the CDR3 reads CASSVGGAGGYEQYF. CDR3 in DNA: TGTGCCAGCAGCGTAGGTGGAGCGGGGGGTTACGAGCAGTACTTC. The chain is built from TRBV9 and TRBJ2-7; 9 bases agree with TRBD2. With V trimmed by 0 bases and J by 4 bases, 5 bases remained unmatched. The CDR3 runs 15 residues. In germline, CDR1 is SGDLS, CDR2 YYNGEE.

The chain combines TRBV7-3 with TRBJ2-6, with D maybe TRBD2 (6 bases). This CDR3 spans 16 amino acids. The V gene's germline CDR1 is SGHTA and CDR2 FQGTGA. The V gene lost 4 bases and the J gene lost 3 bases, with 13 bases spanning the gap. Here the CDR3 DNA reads TGTGCCAGCAGCTCGAGGGACTTATTTGGGGCCAACGTCCTGACTTTC. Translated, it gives CASSSRDLFGANVLTF. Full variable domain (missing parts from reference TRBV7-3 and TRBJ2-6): GAGVSQTPSNKVTEKGKYVELRCDPISGHTALYWYRQSLGQGPEFLIYFQGTGAADDSGLPNDRFFAVRPEGSVSTLKIQRTERGDSAVYLCASSSRDLFGANVLTFGAGSRLTVL.

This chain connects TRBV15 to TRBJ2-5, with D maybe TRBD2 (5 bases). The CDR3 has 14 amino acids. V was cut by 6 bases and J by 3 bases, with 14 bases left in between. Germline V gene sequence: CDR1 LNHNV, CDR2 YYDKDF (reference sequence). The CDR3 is CATSRVGEKETQYF. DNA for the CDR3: TGTGCCACCAGTCGGGTCGGGGAAAAAGAGACCCAGTACTTC.

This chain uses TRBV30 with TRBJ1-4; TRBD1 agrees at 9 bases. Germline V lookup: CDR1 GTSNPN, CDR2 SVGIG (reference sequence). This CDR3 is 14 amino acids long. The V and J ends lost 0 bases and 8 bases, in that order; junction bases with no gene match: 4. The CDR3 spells CAWSVLGQGEKLFF. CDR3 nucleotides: TGTGCCTGGAGTGTACTAGGACAGGGGGAAAAACTGTTTTTT.

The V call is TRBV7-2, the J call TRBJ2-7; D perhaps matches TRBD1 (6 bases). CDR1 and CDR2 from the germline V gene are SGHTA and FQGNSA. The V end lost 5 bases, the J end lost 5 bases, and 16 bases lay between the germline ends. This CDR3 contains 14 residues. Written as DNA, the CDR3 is TGTGCCAGCAGCCCCGGACAGCCTGCCCACGAGCAGTACTTC. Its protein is CASSPGQPAHEQYF.

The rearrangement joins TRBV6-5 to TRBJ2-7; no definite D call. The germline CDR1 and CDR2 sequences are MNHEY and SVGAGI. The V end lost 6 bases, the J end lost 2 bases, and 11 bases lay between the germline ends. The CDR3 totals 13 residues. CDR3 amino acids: CASRGSTTYEQYF. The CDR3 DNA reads TGTGCCAGCAGGGGCAGTACAACCTACGAGCAGTACTTC.

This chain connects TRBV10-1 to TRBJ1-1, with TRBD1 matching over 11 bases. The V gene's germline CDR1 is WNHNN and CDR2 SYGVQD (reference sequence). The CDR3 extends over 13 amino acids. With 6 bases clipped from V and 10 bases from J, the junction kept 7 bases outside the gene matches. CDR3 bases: TGCGCCAGCAGCGCGGACAGGGGGCGCGGAGCTTTCTTT. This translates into CASSADRGRGAFF.

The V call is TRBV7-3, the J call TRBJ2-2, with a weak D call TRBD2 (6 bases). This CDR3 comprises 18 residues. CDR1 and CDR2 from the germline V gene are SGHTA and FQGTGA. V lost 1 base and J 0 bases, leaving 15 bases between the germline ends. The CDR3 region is CASSLRGVAGPNTGELFF. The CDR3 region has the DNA TGTGCCAGCAGCTTAAGAGGAGTGGCGGGGCCGAACACCGGGGAGCTGTTTTTT.

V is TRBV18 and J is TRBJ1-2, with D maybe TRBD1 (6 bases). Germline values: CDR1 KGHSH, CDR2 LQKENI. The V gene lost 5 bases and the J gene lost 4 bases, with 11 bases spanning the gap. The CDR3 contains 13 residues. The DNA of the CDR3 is TGTGCCAGCTCATCCGACAGGAGCTATGGCTACACCTTC. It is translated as CASSSDRSYGYTF.

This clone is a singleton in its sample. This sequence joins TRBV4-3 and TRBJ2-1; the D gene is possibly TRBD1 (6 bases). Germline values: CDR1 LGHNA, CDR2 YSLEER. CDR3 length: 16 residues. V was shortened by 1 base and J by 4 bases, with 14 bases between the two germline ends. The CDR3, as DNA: TGCGCCAGCAGCCAAGGCCGGGACATACTGTACAATGAGCAGTTCTTC. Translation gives CASSQGRDILYNEQFF.

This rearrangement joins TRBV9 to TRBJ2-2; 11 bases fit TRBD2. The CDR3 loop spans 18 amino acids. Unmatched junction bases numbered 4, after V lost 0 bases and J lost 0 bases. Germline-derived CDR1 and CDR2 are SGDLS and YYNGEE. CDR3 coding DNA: TGTGCCAGCAGCGTAGAAATTAGCGGGGGGGCGAACACCGGGGAGCTGTTTTTT. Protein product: CASSVEISGGANTGELFF.

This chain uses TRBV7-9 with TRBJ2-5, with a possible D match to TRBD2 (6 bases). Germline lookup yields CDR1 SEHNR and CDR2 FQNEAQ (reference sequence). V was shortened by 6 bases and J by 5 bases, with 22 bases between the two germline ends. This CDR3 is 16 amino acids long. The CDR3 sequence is CASSPAGGLDWETQYF. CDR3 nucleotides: TGTGCCAGCAGTCCCGCCGGGGGTTTGGATTGGGAGACCCAGTACTTC. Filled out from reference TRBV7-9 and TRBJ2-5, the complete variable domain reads DTGVSQNPRHKITKRGQNVTFRCDPISEHNRLYWYRQTLGQGPEFLTYFQNEAQLEKSRLLSDRFSAERPKGSFSTLEIQRTEQGDSAMYLCASSPAGGLDWETQYFGPGTRLLVL.